This T cell receptor beta chain was sequenced for a study of T-cell memory formation after mild COVID-19. Overall study: Clusters of TCRs were largely donor specific. Study-level results: Chiefly within CM and EM were the contracting CD4+ clones; CD8+ ones were within EMRA.

As to this clonotype: Its cognate antigen is unknown.

From the 5' RACE reads, TCRdb called clonotypes with MiXCR, one entry per CDR3 protein. The sample consists of 380,000 or so distinct CDR3 sequences, under 15% of them appearing once. The CDR3 loop spans 11 amino acids. The germline V gene encodes CDR1 SNHLY and CDR2 FYNNEI. Trimming cost V 8 bases and J 3 bases, with 7 bases left between them. This clonotype originated in a young man who had mild COVID-19 (a few samples of this study predate the infection). Cell type and time point are not known. The sequenced material came from PBMCs or a T cell subset sorted from them (not recorded which). The chain carries TRBV2 and TRBJ1-2; D is unclear. The CDR3 region has the DNA TGTGCCAGCGCACGGGACTATGGCTACACCTTC. Protein product: CASARDYGYTF.